This TCR beta chain is from a study of T cell repertoires in cytomegalovirus infection. On the study more broadly: It was the public TCR beta signatures that indicated both CMV infection and matching HLA type. Points from the study as a whole: People with CMV and the relevant HLA were identified by cumulative public TCR beta family frequency.

This clonotype came up a few times. Its cognate antigen is unknown. TCRdb re-called the reads with MiXCR, one entry per CDR3 protein. The sample records around 800,000 distinct CDR3 sequences, approximately 30% being singletons. The germline V and J ends were trimmed by 8 bases and 8 bases, with 12 bases remaining between them. CDR3 length: 11 amino acids. The chain combines TRBV12-3 or TRBV12-4 with TRBJ1-1; maybe TRBD1 (6 bases). Sequences were derived from cultured CD8+ T cells from PBMCs, sampled from culture after CMV antigen stimulation. The clonotype was recovered from a human donor in good health (CMV status not recorded). Some clones in this sample may be carry-over from other donors' samples. CDR3 coding DNA: TGTGCCAGCGTAGGGGGGGCGGAAGCTTTCTTT. Protein product: CASVGGAEAFF.